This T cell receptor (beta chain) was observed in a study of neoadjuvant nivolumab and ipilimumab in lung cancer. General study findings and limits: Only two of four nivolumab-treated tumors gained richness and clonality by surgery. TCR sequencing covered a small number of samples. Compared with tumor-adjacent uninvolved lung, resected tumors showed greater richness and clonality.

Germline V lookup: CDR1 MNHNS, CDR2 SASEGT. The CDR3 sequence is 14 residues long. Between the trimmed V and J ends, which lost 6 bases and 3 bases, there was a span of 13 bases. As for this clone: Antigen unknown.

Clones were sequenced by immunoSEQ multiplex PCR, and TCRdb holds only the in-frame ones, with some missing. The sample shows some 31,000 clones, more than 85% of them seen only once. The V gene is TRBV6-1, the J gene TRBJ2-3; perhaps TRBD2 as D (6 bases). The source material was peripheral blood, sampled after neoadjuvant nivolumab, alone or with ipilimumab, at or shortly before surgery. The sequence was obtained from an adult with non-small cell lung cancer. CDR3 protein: CASRTGVETDTQYF. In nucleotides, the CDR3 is TGTGCCAGCAGAACGGGAGTAGAAACAGATACGCAGTATTTT.